This T cell receptor beta chain was captured in a study of blood T cell repertoires in COVID-19. Clones were sequenced by immunoSEQ multiplex PCR, and TCRdb holds only the in-frame ones, with some missing. This sample has about 370,000 clones; roughly nine tenths occur once, and the top ten carry more than 0.85%. Trimming removed 5 bases from V and 10 bases from J, with 18 bases in between. This CDR3 has 15 residues. The germline CDR1 and CDR2 sequences are MGHDK and SYGVNS. The clonotype comes from a woman aged 40-49 years who had been exposed to COVID-19. Specimen: PBMCs or T cells enriched from blood (not recorded which). The rearrangement links TRBV25-1 to TRBJ1-6; possible D gene TRBD1, 6 bases. This chain's CDR3 is CASSSRGGENSPLHF. In DNA form, the CDR3 reads TGTGCCAGCAGTTCCAGGGGAGGGGAGAACTCACCCCTCCACTTT.